This TCR beta chain is from a study of T-cell reconstitution after alpha-beta-depleted transplantation in children. Broader study findings: Reports say that about two months after transplant, the alpha-beta T cells came out of several hundred graft clones that had expanded.

This clonotype was counted many times. Its specificity is unknown. This CDR3 is 14 amino acids long. CDR1 and CDR2 (germline): LGHNA, YSLEER. The V and J ends lost 1 base and 4 bases, in that order; junction bases with no gene match: 4. The TCRbeta library incorporated unique molecular identifiers. TCRdb itself ran the PCR reads through MiXCR, one entry per CDR3 protein. The profile shows around 270,000 distinct CDR3 sequences, around a tenth of them singletons. This rearrangement joins TRBV4-3 to TRBJ2-7, with 7 positions matching TRBD2. Material: PBMCs, obtained before TCRalphabeta/CD19-depleted stem cell transplant. This receptor was identified in a boy younger than two with acute myeloid leukemia, due to receive a stem cell transplant. The CDR3 coding sequence is TGCGCCAGCAGCCAAGGGCGAGCGGGGTACGAGCAGTACTTC. Translation gives CASSQGRAGYEQYF.